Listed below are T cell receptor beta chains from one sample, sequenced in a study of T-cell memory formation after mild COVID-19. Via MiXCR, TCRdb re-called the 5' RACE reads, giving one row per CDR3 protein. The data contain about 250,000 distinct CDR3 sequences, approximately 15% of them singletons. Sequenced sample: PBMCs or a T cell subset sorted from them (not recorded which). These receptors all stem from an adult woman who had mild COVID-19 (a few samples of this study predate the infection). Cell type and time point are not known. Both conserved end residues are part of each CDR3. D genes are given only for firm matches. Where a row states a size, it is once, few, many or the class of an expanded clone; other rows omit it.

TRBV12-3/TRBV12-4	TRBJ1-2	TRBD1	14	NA	CASSFYRGIDGYTF	TGTGCCAGCAGTTTCTACAGGGGGATCGATGGCTACACCTTC
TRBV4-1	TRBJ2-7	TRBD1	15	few	CASSQGTGPSYEQYF	TGCGCCAGCAGCCAAGGGACAGGGCCTTCCTACGAGCAGTACTTC
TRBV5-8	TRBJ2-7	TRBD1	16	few	CASSLGAGTGGHEQYF	TGTGCCAGCAGCTTGGGGGCCGGGACAGGGGGTCACGAGCAGTACTTC
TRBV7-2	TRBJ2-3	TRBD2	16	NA	CASSLLGTSGVDTQYF	TGTGCCAGCAGCTTATTGGGTACTAGCGGAGTGGATACGCAGTATTTT
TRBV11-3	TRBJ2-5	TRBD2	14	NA	CASSLSGGWETQYF	TGTGCCAGCAGCTTATCGGGAGGGTGGGAGACCCAGTACTTC
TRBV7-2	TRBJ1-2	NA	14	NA	CASSLGTGVHGYTF	TGTGCCAGCAGCTTAGGAACAGGTGTCCATGGCTACACCTTC
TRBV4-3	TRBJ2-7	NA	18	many	CASSQDTFGARKTYEQYF	TGCGCCAGCAGCCAAGATACGTTCGGGGCACGTAAAACCTACGAGCAGTACTTC
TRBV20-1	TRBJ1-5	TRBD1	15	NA	CSAAPRDRGMGPQHF	TGCAGTGCCGCGCCCCGGGACAGGGGGATGGGGCCCCAGCATTTT
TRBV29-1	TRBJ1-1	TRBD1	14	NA	CSVGLRQGRTEAFF	TGCAGCGTTGGGTTAAGACAGGGGAGAACTGAAGCTTTCTTT
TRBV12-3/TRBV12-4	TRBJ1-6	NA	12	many	CATGKGYSPLHF	TGTGCCACCGGAAAAGGTTATTCACCCCTCCACTTT
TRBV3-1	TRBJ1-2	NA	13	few	CASSQDLRRGYTF	TGTGCCAGCAGCCAAGATCTCCGGAGGGGCTACACCTTC
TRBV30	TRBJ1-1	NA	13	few	CAWNKGGNTEAFF	TGTGCCTGGAACAAGGGAGGGAACACTGAAGCTTTCTTT
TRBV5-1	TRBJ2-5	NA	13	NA	CASSLGEPETQYF	TGCGCCAGCAGCTTGGGAGAACCAGAGACCCAGTACTTC